This T cell receptor (beta chain) came from a study of spatial heterogeneity in lung cancer (dated by TCRdb to between 2018 and 2020). Regarding the complete study: More beta-chain than alpha-chain transcripts were consistently detected, likely reflecting higher beta-chain transcript abundance. The study quantitatively compared TCR alpha and beta repertoires across multiple tumor regions, matched nontumor lung and blood in non-small cell lung cancer. TCR repertoire features were related to nonsynonymous mutation counts determined by whole-exome sequencing of tumor tissue. TCR transcript counts in tumor regions correlated strongly with a T cell transcriptional module score from matched bulk RNA-seq. In the raw uncorrected reads, each unique combination of TCR and UMI appeared on average more than ten times. At surgery, hundreds of tumor regions, some 61 matched nontumor lung samples and more than 50 PBMC samples were TCR-sequenced for both alpha and beta chains. What the work shows at the level of the full study, not this receptor alone: Additional single-cell paired TCR alpha and beta sequencing was considered necessary to confirm, at a functional level, the hypothesis that regional TCRs recognize regional mutations. TCR-seq coverage of tumor T cells was estimated at only around 6.7% for alpha chains and about 14% for beta chains. Counts of ubiquitous and regional expanded TCRs correlated with counts of ubiquitous and regional nonsynonymous mutations, respectively. The number of expanded intratumoral alpha and beta TCRs correlated with the tumor nonsynonymous mutation count.

In its sample, this clonotype comes out as medium-sized (0.01 to 0.1%). Its antigen is unknown. No base quality information exists; no much larger clone differs at one position. The library was generated by 5' RACE. TCRdb names NextSeq 500 as the instrument used. The TCR library protocol attached a unique molecular identifier to each TCR cDNA molecule to allow correction of PCR and sequencing errors. For the original study's pipeline: Decombinator tools were used for TCR identification, UMI-based error correction and CDR3 extraction. Expanded TCRs were defined as those above a frequency of 2 per 1,000, corresponding to the top 1% of the tumor frequency distribution. Expanded tumor TCRs were classed as regional if statistically deemed absent (corrected P<0.05) from at least one tumor region, otherwise ubiquitous. Each repertoire was subsampled 100 times to 5,000 TCRs, after which Renyi diversity was computed with the R vegan package. CDR3 similarity networks were built from amino acid triplet string-kernel similarity, with CDR3s being connected when pairwise similarity was above 0.82. Through fastp at Q25 and MiXCR, TCRdb rebuilt clones from the public reads, retaining in-frame beta chains. CDR3 protein duplicates are merged, each entry listing the most common genes and DNA. TCRdb, not the authors, supplied the V and J calls. Within this sample are some 2,000 distinct CDR3 sequences, with almost 8.5% of them counted one time only. Of the sample, 20% to 25% falls within the top ten clones.

Counted from cysteine to phenylalanine, this CDR3 has 15 amino acids. Only the CDR3 region is kept as DNA, spanning 45 bases read in frame from base 1. Reading the germline V gene gives CDR1 SGHTA and CDR2 FQGNSA. Trimming takes 1 base from V and 4 bases from J, and the germline ends sit 13 bases apart. Per the publication, the time point label means: sample taken at primary tumor resection. Samples were obtained from 65 to 90 patients with early-stage, untreated non-small cell lung cancer from the lung TRACERx cohort. For TCR sequencing, whole RNA was extracted from tumor and nontumor lung tissue, or from cryopreserved PBMC samples, and no cell sorting was done. Patients were selected for TCR sequencing only if sufficient RNA was available from at least two tumor regions. A lung pathologist reviewed the tumor and adjacent nontumor lung specimens before the specimens were selected.

The sequencing here drew on lung tumor tissue, taken at surgery. This sequence was found in a male donor with early-stage non-small cell lung cancer. This chain joins TRBV7-2 to TRBJ2-5; the D gene is not confidently resolved. The CDR3 region reads CASSLGGVASETQYF. In nucleotides, the sequence is TGTGCCAGCAGCTTAGGTGGGGTAGCTTCAGAGACCCAGTACTTC.